These 24 T cell receptor beta chains originate from one sample sequenced in a study of blood T cell repertoires in COVID-19. The method was immunoSEQ multiplex PCR; TCRdb's version includes in-frame clones alone and lacks a portion of them. The data show about 68,000 clones, about 85% seen once. The sample was peripheral blood. The receptors were sampled from a woman between 45 and 65 years old with COVID-19, enrolled during active disease.

The genes are TRBV4-3 and TRBJ2-1, with TRBD2 matching 11 bases. Trimming removed 5 bases from V and 7 bases from J; junction bases left unmatched: 10. The CDR3 runs 16 residues. Germline V lookup: CDR1 LGHNA, CDR2 YSLEER. The CDR3 DNA reads TGCGCCAGCAGCGCCACACTAGCGGGAGAGGGTAATGAGCAGTTCTTC. As protein: CASSATLAGEGNEQFF.

The rearrangement joins TRBV28 to TRBJ1-1; no reliable D call. Germline values: CDR1 MDHEN, CDR2 SYDVKM. Trimming stripped 4 bases from V and 1 base from J, with 4 bases between. The CDR3 runs to 12 residues. CDR3 region: CASSSGNTEAFF. The CDR3 nucleotides are TGTGCCAGCAGTTCGGGGAACACTGAAGCTTTCTTT.

V is TRBV27 and J is TRBJ2-7; D remains unclear. V shed 2 bases and J shed 2 bases, with 10 bases lying between them. This CDR3 spans 14 amino acids. Per germline, CDR1 MNHEY and CDR2 SMNVEV (reference sequence). The CDR3 bases are TGTGCCAGCAGTTTAGGCGGCGTCCCCTACGAGCAGTACTTC. Its translation is CASSLGGVPYEQYF.

The chain carries TRBV18 and TRBJ2-3, with a possible D match to TRBD2 (6 bases). CDR3 length equals 11 residues. Germline V gene data show CDR1 as KGHSH and CDR2 as LQKENI. Trimming took off 8 bases at V and 5 bases at J, with 8 bases between the two ends. CDR3 loop: CASLRGDTQYF. The CDR3 coding sequence is TGTGCCAGCCTGCGGGGAGATACGCAGTATTTT.

Notes on this clone: Sequence at one end of the junction differs from germline and may be a read error. The DNA of the CDR3 is TGTGCCAGCAGCGGCCGGACTAGCGGAGAAATCTTC. Translation gives CASSGRTSGEIF. V usage is TRBV11-2 and J usage is TRBJ2-7, with TRBD2 matching over 10 bases. CDR3 size: 12 residues. The germline V gene has CDR1 SGHAT and CDR2 FQNNGV.

This clone is a singleton in its sample. The chain couples TRBV19 to TRBJ2-3; TRBD2 matches 7 bases. Trimming cost V 6 bases and J 2 bases; bases outside gene matches: 8. The germline V gene has CDR1 LNHDA and CDR2 SQIVND (reference sequence). The CDR3 is 15 amino acids. The CDR3 is CASSVGEGPTDTQYF. CDR3 in DNA: TGTGCCAGTAGCGTGGGGGAGGGCCCCACAGATACGCAGTATTTT.

The J gene is TRBJ2-2, the V gene TRBV30, with unresolved D. V lost 5 bases and J 7 bases, leaving 14 bases between the germline ends. The length of the CDR3 is 13 residues. The germline V gene has CDR1 GTSNPN and CDR2 SVGIG (reference sequence). In DNA form, the CDR3 reads TGTGCCTGGGCGAGGCTCGCCGTCGGGGAGCTGTTTTTT. Translated, it gives CAWARLAVGELFF.

The chain couples TRBV7-2 to TRBJ2-6, with 7 bases fitting TRBD1. Losses at the gene ends were 6 bases for V and 0 bases for J; bases not matched to a gene: 2. The CDR3 covers 15 residues. Germline CDR1 and CDR2: SGHTA and FQGNSA. This CDR3 reads CASRRDSSGANVLTF. CDR3 DNA: TGTGCCAGCAGGAGGGACAGCTCTGGGGCCAACGTCCTGACTTTC.

Only a few counts were recorded for this clone. V is TRBV6-5 and J is TRBJ1-4; 8 bases map to TRBD1. Trimming at V came to 7 bases and at J to 7 bases, leaving 8 bases not matched to a gene. Germline lookup yields CDR1 MNHEY and CDR2 SVGAGI. The CDR3 consists of 14 residues. The CDR3 coding sequence is TGTGCCAGCACTCAGGGGGCTGGTATTGAAAAACTGTTTTTT. Protein product: CASTQGAGIEKLFF.

This chain links TRBV10-3 with TRBJ1-2, with 7 bases aligning to TRBD1. J gave up 6 bases and V 7 bases, and 8 bases lay outside the gene matches. The CDR3 length is 13 residues. Germline CDR1 is ENHRY and CDR2 is SYGVKD. The DNA for the CDR3 is TGTGCCATCAAGGAGGGGGCAGGGAATGGCTACACCTTC. It translates to CAIKEGAGNGYTF.

V is TRBV5-1 and J is TRBJ2-1; 8 positions match TRBD2. V lost 4 bases, J lost 0 bases, and 3 bases stayed unmatched. Germline V gene lookup returns CDR1 SGHRS and CDR2 YFSETQ. The CDR3 consists of 15 residues. The CDR3 sequence: CASSEGTSSYNEQFF. In DNA form, the CDR3 reads TGCGCCAGCAGCGAGGGGACTAGCTCCTACAATGAGCAGTTCTTC. Looking up the rest from reference TRBV5-1 and TRBJ2-1 gives the full variable domain: KAGVTQTPRYLIKTRGQQVTLSCSPISGHRSVSWYQQTPGQGLQFLFEYFSETQRNKGNFPGRFSGRQFSNSRSEMNVSTLELGDSALYLCASSEGTSSYNEQFFGPGTRLTVL.

The chain is built from TRBV5-4 and TRBJ2-3; 8 bases match TRBD1. CDR3 length: 16 residues. The V and J ends lost 4 bases and 5 bases, in that order; junction bases with no gene match: 12. Germline CDR1 SGHNT, CDR2 YYREEE (reference sequence). In nucleotides, the CDR3 is TGTGCCAGCAGCATTGGACAGGGAAGAGGGGGAGATACGCAGTATTTT. Translated: CASSIGQGRGGDTQYF.

The chain combines TRBV30 with TRBJ1-5; tentative D call: TRBD1 (6 bases). Trimming stripped 3 bases from V and 0 bases from J, with 12 bases between. The length of the CDR3 is 15 residues. Germline V gives CDR1 GTSNPN, CDR2 SVGIG (reference sequence). Here the CDR3 DNA reads TGTGCCTGGAGAGTGGAAGGGGGTAGCAATCAGCCCCAGCATTTT. Amino acids: CAWRVEGGSNQPQHF.

CDR3 DNA sequence: TGTGCCAGTGCACAAGCGCTCGGACTGCAAGAGACCCAGTACTTC. Amino acids: CASAQALGLQETQYF. The gene calls are TRBV19 and TRBJ2-5, with D perhaps TRBD2 (5 bases). The V and J ends lost 8 bases and 2 bases respectively, with 18 bases between them. CDR1 LNHDA and CDR2 SQIVND come from the germline V gene (reference sequence). The CDR3 has 15 residues.

This clone was picked up one time. This sequence joins TRBV16 and TRBJ1-5; TRBD1 might be the D (5 bases). The CDR3 spans 14 residues. CDR1 and CDR2 from the germline V gene are KGHSY and FQNENV. Trimming pared 1 base from V and 4 bases from J, leaving 8 bases between. The CDR3 DNA sequence: TGTGCCAGCAGCCAATGGGGGGTAAATCAGCCCCAGCATTTT. Amino acid sequence: CASSQWGVNQPQHF. The whole variable domain, filled in from reference TRBV16 and TRBJ1-5, reads GEEVAQTPKHLVRGEGQKAKLYCAPIKGHSYVFWYQQVLKNEFKFLISFQNENVFDETGMPKERFSAKCLPNSPCSLEIQATKLEDSAVYFCASSQWGVNQPQHFGDGTRLSIL.

This chain joins TRBV10-3 and TRBJ2-3; D may be TRBD2 (6 bases). This CDR3 comprises 13 residues. With 8 bases removed from V and 9 bases from J, the gap between germline ends came to 18 bases. The germline V gene encodes CDR1 ENHRY and CDR2 SYGVKD. CDR3 sequence: CAIQEGLVGTQYF. The CDR3 DNA sequence: TGTGCCATCCAGGAGGGGTTGGTTGGCACGCAGTATTTT.

The chain joins TRBV2 to TRBJ2-5, with 7 bases that match TRBD2. V lost 1 base and J lost 1; bases outside the gene matches: 3. This CDR3 region has 15 residues. The germline V gene encodes CDR1 SNHLY and CDR2 FYNNEI. Here the CDR3 DNA reads TGTGCCAGCAGTGAAGGGGGGGGGATCCAAGAGACCCAGTACTTC. The encoded protein is CASSEGGGIQETQYF.

The sample holds a few counts of this clone. The chain has TRBV7-9 and TRBJ2-3, with 9 bases aligning to TRBD1. Trimming cost V 5 bases and J 2 bases; bases outside gene matches: 8. The CDR3 extends over 16 amino acids. The germline V gene encodes CDR1 SEHNR and CDR2 FQNEAQ (reference sequence). The CDR3 DNA reads as TGTGCCAGCAGCGTGGGACAGGGCGATTACACAGATACGCAGTATTTT. It specifies CASSVGQGDYTDTQYF. Full variable domain (outside the CDR3, taken from reference TRBV7-9 and TRBJ2-3): DTGVSQNPRHKITKRGQNVTFRCDPISEHNRLYWYRQTLGQGPEFLTYFQNEAQLEKSRLLSDRFSAERPKGSFSTLEIQRTEQGDSAMYLCASSVGQGDYTDTQYFGPGTRLTVL.

This sequence joins TRBV19 and TRBJ1-5; D gene uncertain. Trimming stripped 5 bases from V and 5 bases from J, with 7 bases between. This CDR3 region has 12 residues. Germline CDR1 and CDR2: LNHDA and SQIVND (reference sequence). The CDR3, as DNA: TGTGCCAGTAGTCCGGACTATCAGCCCCAGCATTTT. Translated: CASSPDYQPQHF.

This clone came up once. The chain combines TRBV7-8 with TRBJ2-7, with D hard to call. The CDR3 extends over 14 amino acids. The V end was cut by 6 bases, the J end by 2 bases, with 14 bases between. CDR1 and CDR2 (germline): SGHVS, FQNEAQ. The CDR3 protein is CASRRTYSAYEQYF. The DNA for the CDR3 is TGTGCCAGCAGAAGAACGTACAGTGCCTACGAGCAGTACTTC.

V is TRBV10-1 and J is TRBJ2-1; possibly TRBD2 for D (7 bases). The CDR3 sequence is 15 residues long. V was trimmed by 7 bases and J by 6 bases, leaving 19 bases between them. Germline V gene sequence: CDR1 WNHNN, CDR2 SYGVQD (reference sequence). CDR3 region: CASNEGGGGLNEQFF. The CDR3 coding sequence is TGCGCCAGCAACGAGGGAGGGGGAGGTCTCAATGAGCAGTTCTTC.

The chain recombines TRBV24-1 with TRBJ1-2, with D tentatively TRBD1 (6 bases). CDR3 length: 11 amino acids. The germline V gene has CDR1 KGHDR and CDR2 SFDVKD. V lost 5 bases, J lost 7 bases, and 7 bases lay in between. CDR3 DNA sequence: TGTGCCACCAGTGGCAGGGGTGGCTACACCTTC. As protein: CATSGRGGYTF.

The V gene is TRBV28, the J gene TRBJ2-7, with a possible D match to TRBD1 (5 bases). CDR3 length: 13 residues. Per the germline V gene, CDR1 is MDHEN and CDR2 is SYDVKM. Trimming took 6 bases from V and 1 from J, leaving 10 bases between them. The CDR3 region has the DNA TGTGCCAGCAGGTCTAAGGGGTCCTACGAGCAGTACTTC. Protein: CASRSKGSYEQYF.

V and J are TRBV3-1 (or the pseudogene TRBV3-2) and TRBJ1-1; D not resolved. The CDR3 spans 13 residues. V was cut by 3 bases and J by 2 bases, with 7 bases left in between. Germline assignment: CDR1 LGHDT and CDR2 YNNKEL (reference sequence). The CDR3 nucleotides read TGTGCCAGCAGCCACGAGCTAAACACTGAAGCTTTCTTT. Protein product: CASSHELNTEAFF.